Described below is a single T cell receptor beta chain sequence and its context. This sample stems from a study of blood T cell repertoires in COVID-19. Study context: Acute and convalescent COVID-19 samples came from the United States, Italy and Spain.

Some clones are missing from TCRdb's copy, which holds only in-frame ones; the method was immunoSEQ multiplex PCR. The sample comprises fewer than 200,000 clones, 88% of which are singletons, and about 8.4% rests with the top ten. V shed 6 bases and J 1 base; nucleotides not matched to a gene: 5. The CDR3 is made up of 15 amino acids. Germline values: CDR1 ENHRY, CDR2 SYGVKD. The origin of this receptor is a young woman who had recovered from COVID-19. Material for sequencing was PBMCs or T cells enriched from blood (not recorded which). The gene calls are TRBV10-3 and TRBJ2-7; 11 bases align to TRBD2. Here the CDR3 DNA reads TGTGCCATCAGGGGGACTAGCGGTGTTTCCTACGAGCAGTACTTC. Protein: CAIRGTSGVSYEQYF.